Listed here is a single T cell receptor beta chain. The sample belongs to a study of low-dose radiotherapy and immunotherapy resistance in tumors. Background on the study: The fractionation for Cohort 1 was 0.5 Gy per fraction every 2 weeks, totaling 6.5 Gy. Nivolumab was given to patients as a 240 mg flat dose every two weeks, and ipilimumab at 1 mg/kg every six weeks. Both were delivered intravenously. Patients' oral aspirin dose was 300 mg daily across four cycles from cycle 1 day 1. Intravenous cyclophosphamide 200 mg/m2 was given every two weeks, one day before radiation and immunotherapy.

Time point of the sample: before trial treatment. Primers used for first-strand cDNA, a TRAV- and TRBV-specific set, covered both alpha and beta chains. TCRs were put through approximately 21 PCR cycles of amplification with Phusion. A constant-region primer and the V-primer adapter served as the primer pair. TCRdb reprocessed the reads via MiXCR and lists one record per CDR3 protein. Of approximately 90,000 distinct CDR3 sequences listed, 15% to 20% were seen once; the top ten hold about 2.5%. Source: PBMCs, taken before treatment. The origin of this receptor is a male donor with prostate cancer.

In DNA form, the CDR3 reads TGCGCCAGCAGTGACGGAGGGGCTGGGGCCAACGTCCTGACTTTC. Its protein product is CASSDGGAGANVLTF. The chain uses TRBV10-1 and TRBJ2-6; TRBD2 is a possible D gene (6 bases). The CDR3 extends over 15 amino acids. Deletions cut 3 bases from V and 2 bases from J, with 8 bases between. Per the germline V gene, CDR1 is WNHNN and CDR2 is SYGVQD (reference sequence).